This T cell receptor beta chain is drawn from a study of a mutant IDH1 vaccine in newly diagnosed glioma (dated by TCRdb to the early 2020s). As for the study more broadly: In the chemotherapy-containing groups, vaccination started alongside temozolomide cycles, whereas in patients who had radiotherapy alone it started 4-6 weeks after radiotherapy. The roughly 33 treated patients were approximately 60% male and roughly 40% female, with a mean age of approximately 40 years. Before enrollment, patients had received standard therapy of radiotherapy alone, temozolomide alone, or radiochemotherapy with temozolomide; most received the combination. The week-35 safety follow-up took place at visit V12, and the week-47 end of study took place at visit V13. Peripheral blood was drawn at six visits: V03 (baseline), V05, V07, V10, V12 and V13. Longitudinal TCRB deep sequencing was done for 25 treated patients, wherever samples were available for exploratory analyses.

About this clone itself: There is no known antigen for this receptor. Base qualities are not at hand, and no much larger clone is one base apart.

The paper's findings and limits, for the study overall: Selection of PBMC samples for TCRB deep sequencing was based on availability. Pseudoprogression seemed to be unrelated to changes in the top peripheral T cell clonotypes found by TCRB sequencing. Across multiple MHC alleles, vaccine-induced immune responses were seen in 90% to 95% of patients. According to the authors, sample limitations meant that analyses of patient blood samples could not be reproduced.

The method behind the library was the immunoSEQ multiplex PCR assay. Following the manufacturer's protocol, the hsTCRB Kit was used to amplify rearranged TCR beta chain sequences. TCRB libraries were sequenced on an Illumina MiSeq. The paper's data handling went like this. The proprietary platform of the kit vendor was used for demultiplexing, trimming and gene mapping. Entries here come from immuneACCESS through TCRdb and include only in-frame sequences with V and J called. Some clones fail to appear in such tables; in the studies checked, an unresolved V gene covers under half of the shortfall, and the cause of the remainder is unknown. Clonal size and the V and J genes are those of that table, whereas D and trimming came from the DNA. This sample lists some 44,000 clones; roughly 80% were detected once. Of the sample, over 4.5% is held by the ten largest clones. Inclusive of the bounding cysteine and phenylalanine, the CDR3 is 14 residues long. CDR3 DNA is the only sequence kept; it has 42 bases, read in frame from the first base. V is clipped by 4 bases and J by 1 base, and the sequence between their germline boundaries is 10 bases long. Based on the germline V gene, the CDR1 and CDR2 sequences are SGHTA and FQGNSA.

Reading the label with the study, this specimen's time point is: week 35, safety follow-up. Each vaccine dose, consisting of 300 ug of a 20-mer mutant IDH1 peptide in Montanide, was administered subcutaneously with topical imiquimod. Eight vaccinations were administered to patients in weeks 1, 3, 5, 7, 11, 15, 19 and 23, corresponding to visits V03 through V10. Newly diagnosed WHO grade 3 or 4 IDH1-mutant astrocytomas showing loss of nuclear ATRX were present in the donors. The samples were drawn from NOA16, a multicentre, single-arm, open-label phase I trial in Germany that tested a mutant IDH1 peptide vaccine in humans for the first time. Genomic DNA for TCRB sequencing was extracted from EDTA blood using the DNeasy Blood and Tissue Kit.

The chain uses TRBV7-2 and TRBJ1-2; a confident D gene designation cannot be given. This specimen consisted of PBMCs, obtained from a glioma patient whose treatment included an IDH1 peptide vaccine. This receptor was identified in a woman aged 45-60 years with glioma. The sequence in DNA is TGTGCCAGCAGCTCATTGACCGATAACTATGGCTACACCTTC. Its protein reads: CASSSLTDNYGYTF. With the rest looked up from the reference TRBV7-2 and TRBJ1-2 genes rather than sequenced, the full variable domain is GAGVSQSPSNKVTEKGKDVELRCDPISGHTALYWYRQSLGQGLEFLIYFQGNSAPDKSGLPSDRFSAERTGGSVSTLTIQRTQQEDSAVYLCASSSLTDNYGYTFGSGTRLTVV.